This is a list of T cell receptor beta chains from one sample in a study of STAT3 mutations in large granular lymphocyte leukemia. Using immunoSEQ multiplex PCR, the repertoire was profiled, and TCRdb retains in-frame clones only, with some absent. The data contain 12,000 or so clones, 76% of them seen just once; the ten biggest clones take up 47%. Specimen: peripheral blood mononuclear cells. The source is a man aged 60 to 69 with T-cell large granular lymphocyte leukemia. Some clones in this sample may be carry-over from other donors' samples. CDR3s include the opening cysteine and the closing phenylalanine or tryptophan. A D gene is named only where the DNA matches it firmly. Clone size is given for some rows only: seen once, a few or many times, or a class if the clone is expanded.

v_gene	j_gene	abundance	d_gene	CDR3nt	CDR3aa
TRBV2	TRBJ2-4	.	.	TGTGCCAGCAGGGACAGACAGGGAGGCAAAAACATTCAGTACTTC	CASRDRQGGKNIQYF
TRBV21-1	TRBJ2-1	few	.	TGTGCCAGCAGCAAAGGGGCCCGGGACAGGGTGTACAATGAGCAGTTCTTC	CASSKGARDRVYNEQFF
TRBV7-9	TRBJ2-7	few	TRBD2	TGTGCCAGCAGCCCCCCCTCCCTAGCGGCTTACGAGCAGTACTTC	CASSPPSLAAYEQYF
TRBV19	TRBJ1-2	.	TRBD1	TGTGCCAGTAGTAACAGACAGGGCACGGCCTATGGCTACACCTTC	CASSNRQGTAYGYTF
TRBV5-6	TRBJ2-1	.	TRBD2	TGTGCCAGCAGTTTACTAGCGGCCAGCTCCTACAATGAGCAGTTCTTC	CASSLLAASSYNEQFF
TRBV7-2	TRBJ2-7	.	.	TGTGCCAGCAGCGTACAAGGATACGAGCAGTACTTC	CASSVQGYEQYF
TRBV5-1	TRBJ1-1	.	.	TGCGCCAGCAGTTATACCGGGACCGTGGTCACTGAAGCTTTCTTT	CASSYTGTVVTEAFF
TRBV18	TRBJ2-5	.	.	TGTGCCAGCTCCACCGGGACACAGAGCCAAGAGACCCAGTACTTC	CASSTGTQSQETQYF
TRBV4-3	TRBJ1-2	few	TRBD1	TGCGCCAGCAGCCAAGGAACAGGGGGAAGGAACTATGGCTACACCTTC	CASSQGTGGRNYGYTF
TRBV7-9	TRBJ2-7	once	.	TGTGCCAGCAGCTCAGCAGGAGGAGGAGCTCCCGCGGTCTCCTACGAGCAGTACTTC	CASSSAGGGAPAVSYEQYF
TRBV4-1	TRBJ2-7	.	TRBD1	TGCGCCAGCAGCCAACAGGCCGGGACAGGCCTCGAGCAGTACTTC	CASSQQAGTGLEQYF
TRBV6-5	TRBJ2-2	once	TRBD1	TGTGCCAGCAGCCTAAAGACAGGGAACGGGGAGCTGTTTTTT	CASSLKTGNGELFF
TRBV5-8	TRBJ2-3	once	.	TGTGCCAGCAGCTTGGAAATACCAAGGCTCACAGATACGCAGTATTTT	CASSLEIPRLTDTQYF
TRBV5-5	TRBJ1-2	.	.	TGTGCCAGCAGCCTGGAGACGGGTATTGGCTATGGCTACACCTTC	CASSLETGIGYGYTF
TRBV10-2	TRBJ2-3	.	TRBD2	TGCGCCAGCAGAAGACAGACTAGCCCTAGCACAGATACGCAGTATTTT	CASRRQTSPSTDTQYF
TRBV13	TRBJ1-2	few	.	TGTGCCAGCAGCTCGCCCGCGGGTAACAACTATGGCTACACCTTC	CASSSPAGNNYGYTF
TRBV7-9	TRBJ2-7	.	.	TGTGCCAGCAGCCTACCCGGGGCCTACGAGCAGTACTTC	CASSLPGAYEQYF
TRBV28	TRBJ1-1	.	TRBD1	TGTGCCAGCAGAAACAGGGGGCGCACCACTGAAGCTTTCTTT	CASRNRGRTTEAFF
TRBV18	TRBJ2-7	.	TRBD2	TGTGCCAGCTCACCATATAACAGCGGGAGTTACGAGCAGTACTTC	CASSPYNSGSYEQYF